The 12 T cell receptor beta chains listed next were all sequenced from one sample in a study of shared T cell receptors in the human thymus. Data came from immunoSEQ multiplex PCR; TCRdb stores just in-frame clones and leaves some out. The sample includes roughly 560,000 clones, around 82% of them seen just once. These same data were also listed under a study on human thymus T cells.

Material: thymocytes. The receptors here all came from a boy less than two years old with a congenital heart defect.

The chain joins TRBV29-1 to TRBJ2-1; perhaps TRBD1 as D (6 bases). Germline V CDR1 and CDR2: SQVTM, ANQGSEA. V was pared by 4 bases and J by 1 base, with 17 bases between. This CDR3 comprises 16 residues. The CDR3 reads CSVGSPRGRSYNEQFF. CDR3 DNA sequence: TGCAGCGTTGGTTCCCCCAGGGGCCGATCCTACAATGAGCAGTTCTTC.

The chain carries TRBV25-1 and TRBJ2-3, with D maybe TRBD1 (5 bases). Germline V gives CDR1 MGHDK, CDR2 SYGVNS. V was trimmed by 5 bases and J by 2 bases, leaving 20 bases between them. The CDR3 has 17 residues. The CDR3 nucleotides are TGTGCCAGCAGTATTGTAGGGGTGGGCCCTTACACAGATACGCAGTATTTT. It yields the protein CASSIVGVGPYTDTQYF.

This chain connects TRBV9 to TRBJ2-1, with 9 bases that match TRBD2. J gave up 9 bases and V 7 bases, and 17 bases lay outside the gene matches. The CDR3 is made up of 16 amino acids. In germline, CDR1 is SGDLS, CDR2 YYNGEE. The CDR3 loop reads CASGSSGSGSQGEQFF. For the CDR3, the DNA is TGTGCCAGCGGATCCTCAGGTAGCGGGAGCCAGGGTGAGCAGTTCTTC. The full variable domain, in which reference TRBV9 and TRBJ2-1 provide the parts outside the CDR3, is DSGVTQTPKHLITATGQRVTLRCSPRSGDLSVYWYQQSLDQGLQFLIQYYNGEERAKGNILERFSAQQFPDLHSELNLSSLELGDSALYFCASGSSGSGSQGEQFFGPGTRLTVL.

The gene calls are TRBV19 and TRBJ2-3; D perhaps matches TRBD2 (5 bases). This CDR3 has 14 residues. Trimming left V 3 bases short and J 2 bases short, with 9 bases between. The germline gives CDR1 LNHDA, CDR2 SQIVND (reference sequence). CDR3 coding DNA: TGTGCCAGTAGTATCGGGGTGTACACAGATACGCAGTATTTT. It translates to CASSIGVYTDTQYF.

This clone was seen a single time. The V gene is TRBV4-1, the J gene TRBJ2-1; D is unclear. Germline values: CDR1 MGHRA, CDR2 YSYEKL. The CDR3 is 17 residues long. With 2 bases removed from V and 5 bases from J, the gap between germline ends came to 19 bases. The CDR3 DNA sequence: TGCGCCAGCAGCCAACATGAGCCCCCGGGTTTGGACAATGAGCAGTTCTTC. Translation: CASSQHEPPGLDNEQFF.

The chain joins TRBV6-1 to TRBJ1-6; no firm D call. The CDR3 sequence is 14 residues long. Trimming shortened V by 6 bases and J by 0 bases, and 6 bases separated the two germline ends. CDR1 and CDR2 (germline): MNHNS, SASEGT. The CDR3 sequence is CASRASSYNSPLHF. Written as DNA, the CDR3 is TGTGCCAGCAGAGCGAGCTCCTATAATTCACCCCTCCACTTT.

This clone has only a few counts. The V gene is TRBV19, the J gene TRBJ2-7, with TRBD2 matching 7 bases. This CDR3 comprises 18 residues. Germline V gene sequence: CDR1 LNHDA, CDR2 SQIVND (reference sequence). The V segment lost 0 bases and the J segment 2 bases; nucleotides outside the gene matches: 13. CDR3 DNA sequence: TGTGCCAGTAGTATAGATCCTAGTTCCCTAGCGGATACCTACGAGCAGTACTTC. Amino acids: CASSIDPSSLADTYEQYF.

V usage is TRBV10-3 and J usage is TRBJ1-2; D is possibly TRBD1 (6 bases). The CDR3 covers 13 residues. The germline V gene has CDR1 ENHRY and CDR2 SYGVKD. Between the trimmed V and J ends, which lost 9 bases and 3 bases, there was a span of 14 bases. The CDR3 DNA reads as TGTGCCATTGCAGGGAGGGGGGACTATGGCTACACCTTC. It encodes CAIAGRGDYGYTF.

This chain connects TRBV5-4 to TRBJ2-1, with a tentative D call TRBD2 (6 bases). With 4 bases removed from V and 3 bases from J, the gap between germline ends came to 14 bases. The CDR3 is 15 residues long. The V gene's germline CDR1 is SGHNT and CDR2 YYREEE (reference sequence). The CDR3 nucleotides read TGTGCCAGCAGCAGCGTGGGAGGCTTCTACAATGAGCAGTTCTTC. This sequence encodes CASSSVGGFYNEQFF. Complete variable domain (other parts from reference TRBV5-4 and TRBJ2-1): ETGVTQSPTHLIKTRGQQVTLRCSSQSGHNTVSWYQQALGQGPQFIFQYYREEENGRGNFPPRFSGLQFPNYSSELNVNALELDDSALYLCASSSVGGFYNEQFFGPGTRLTVL.

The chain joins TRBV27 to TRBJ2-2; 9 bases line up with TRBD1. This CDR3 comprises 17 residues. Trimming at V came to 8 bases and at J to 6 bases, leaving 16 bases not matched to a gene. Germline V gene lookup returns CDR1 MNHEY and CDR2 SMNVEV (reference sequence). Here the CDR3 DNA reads TGTGCCAGCTCACCGGGCACACAGGGGGCAGCGGCCGGGGAGCTGTTTTTT. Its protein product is CASSPGTQGAAAGELFF.

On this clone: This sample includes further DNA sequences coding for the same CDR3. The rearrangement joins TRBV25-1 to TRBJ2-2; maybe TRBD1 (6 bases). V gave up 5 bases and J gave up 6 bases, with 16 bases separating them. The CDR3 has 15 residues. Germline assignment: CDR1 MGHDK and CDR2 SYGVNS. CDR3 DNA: TGTGCCAGCAGTCGTCGGGAAGAGGGGGCCGGGGAGCTGTTTTTT. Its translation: CASSRREEGAGELFF.

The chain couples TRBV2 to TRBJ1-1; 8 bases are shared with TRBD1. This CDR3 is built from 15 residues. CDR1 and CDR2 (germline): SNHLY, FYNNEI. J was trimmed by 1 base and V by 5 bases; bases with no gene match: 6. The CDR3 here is CASSPQGVKNTEAFF. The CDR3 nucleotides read TGTGCCAGCAGTCCACAGGGGGTAAAGAACACTGAAGCTTTCTTT.